The clone carrying this TCR beta chain was counted ten times or more. Its antigen is as yet unknown. The entry originates in a study of T cells after yellow fever vaccination. The study, taken as a whole, reports: Post-booster repertoires contained most primary-vaccination clones again (around 97% CD4, about 90% CD8). Any FACS-sorted repertoire could hold abundant clonotypes that contaminate it from the bulk population. Relatively few clonotypes were ones that appeared in both CD4 and CD8 compartments.

Germline values: CDR1 SQVTM, CDR2 ANQGSEA. The ends were cut back, 0 bases at V and 5 bases at J, with 18 bases in the middle. The CDR3 spans 16 residues. Universal primer sites and UMIs were introduced during 5'RACE template-switching synthesis of TCR cDNA. TCRdb re-called the 5' RACE reads with MiXCR, one entry per CDR3 protein. This sample yields 99,000 or so distinct CDR3 sequences, of which around 5.5% are seen a single time; over 40% belongs to the top ten. This TCR was sampled from a man aged 18-30 years who received the YFV17D yellow fever vaccine. V usage is TRBV29-1 and J usage is TRBJ2-3; D call uncertain. Specimen: CD8+ T cells sorted from PBMCs, collected 10 days after the yellow fever booster vaccination. CDR3 nucleotide sequence: TGCAGCGTTGAAGATCCAAGGGCGGTTCTGGTAGATACGCAGTATTTT. Its protein product is CSVEDPRAVLVDTQYF.